The 29 T cell receptor beta chains given below trace back to one sample, sequenced in a study of long-term antiretroviral therapy in people with HIV (dated by TCRdb to between 2021 and 2024). Sequencing of the TRB variable region was done with the immunoSEQ hsTCRB v3.0 assay at survey level resolution. TCRdb took over this immuneACCESS table, retaining in-frame rearrangements with V and J assigned. Such tables are incomplete; in checked studies, under half of the missing clones stem from an unresolved V gene, and the remainder is unexplained. The sample contains tens of thousands of clones, roughly 82% of them found a single time. Of the sample, 5.5% to 6% falls within the top ten clones. The sequencing here drew on unsorted PBMCs, taken 1.1 years before starting antiretroviral therapy. The receptors here all came from a woman younger than 45 with HIV.

This rearrangement joins TRBV6-1 to TRBJ2-7, with TRBD1 matching 8 bases. Germline assignment: CDR1 MNHNS and CDR2 SASEGT. The CDR3 is made up of 14 amino acids. Trimming took 6 bases from V and 6 from J; bases not matched to a gene: 10. As DNA, the CDR3 is TGTGCCAGCAGGCCGACAGGGGCGGAAGGCGAGCAGTACGTC. Its translation is CASRPTGAEGEQYV.

V usage is TRBV5-1 and J usage is TRBJ2-3; 10 nucleotides match TRBD2. CDR1 SGHRS and CDR2 YFSETQ come from the germline V gene. V gave up 0 bases and J gave up 4 bases; unmatched junction bases: 8. The CDR3 is 17 amino acids. The CDR3: CASSLAETSGFADTQYF. CDR3 nucleotide sequence: TGCGCCAGCAGCTTGGCCGAGACTAGCGGGTTTGCAGATACGCAGTATTTT.

This chain connects TRBV11-2 to TRBJ1-2; D not resolved. The CDR3 sequence is 12 residues long. Germline V gene sequence: CDR1 SGHAT, CDR2 FQNNGV. The V end was cut by 6 bases, the J end by 5 bases, with 10 bases between. The CDR3 sequence: CASRPPGYGYTF. CDR3 coding DNA: TGTGCCAGCAGGCCCCCTGGATATGGCTACACCTTC.

V is TRBV7-8 and J is TRBJ2-3, with unresolved D. CDR3 length: 18 residues. Germline assignment: CDR1 SGHVS and CDR2 FQNEAQ. V was pared by 1 base and J by 0 bases, with 17 bases between. The DNA of the CDR3 is TGTGCCAGCAGCTTAGTAGGGTCAACCTACAGAAGCACAGATACGCAGTATTTT. Translating gives CASSLVGSTYRSTDTQYF.

The chain combines TRBV11-2 with TRBJ2-1; weak D call: TRBD2 (6 bases). V lost 4 bases and J 10 bases, leaving 17 bases between the germline ends. The CDR3 totals 14 residues. In germline, CDR1 is SGHAT, CDR2 FQNNGV. The CDR3 nucleotides read TGTGCCAGCAGCTCAGGGAGACTAGTCTTCGAGCAGTTCTTC. Translated: CASSSGRLVFEQFF.

The V gene is TRBV7-2, the J gene TRBJ2-3, with D possibly matching TRBD2 (7 bases). The CDR3 spans 15 residues. V gave up 5 bases and J gave up 5 bases, with 17 bases separating them. Germline CDR1 and CDR2: SGHTA and FQGNSA. The CDR3 sequence is CASSRAGGPKDTQYF. Written as DNA, the CDR3 is TGTGCCAGCAGCCGAGCCGGGGGGCCCAAAGATACGCAGTATTTT.

This chain joins TRBV19 and TRBJ2-4; D possibly corresponds to TRBD2 (5 bases). Looked up from germline, CDR1 is LNHDA and CDR2 is SQIVND (reference sequence). The CDR3 covers 16 residues. Trimming stripped 4 bases from V and 1 base from J, with 14 bases between. This CDR3 is CASSTAPPGAKNIQYF. The CDR3 coding sequence is TGTGCCAGTAGTACCGCCCCCCCGGGGGCCAAAAACATTCAGTACTTC.

The rearrangement joins TRBV27 to TRBJ1-1; 7 nucleotides match TRBD1. Trimming took 5 bases from V and 7 from J; bases not matched to a gene: 7. There are 13 residues in the CDR3. From germline, CDR1 is MNHEY and CDR2 SMNVEV (reference sequence). The CDR3, as DNA: TGTGCCAGCAGTCTGACCGACAGGGTTGAAGCTTTCTTT. This encodes CASSLTDRVEAFF.

The chain is built from TRBV7-9 and TRBJ1-3, with D uncertain. Deletions cut 5 bases from V and 2 bases from J, with 7 bases between. Germline CDR1 SEHNR, CDR2 FQNEAQ (reference sequence). The CDR3 is 13 amino acids. The CDR3 DNA reads as TGTGCCAGCAGCCGCAACACTGGAAACACCATATATTTT. Its translation: CASSRNTGNTIYF.

This rearrangement joins TRBV5-1 to TRBJ1-6, with TRBD1 as a possible D gene (5 bases). Germline loops: CDR1 SGHRS, CDR2 YFSETQ. V was shortened by 4 bases and J by 10 bases, with 18 bases between the two germline ends. This CDR3 is 15 amino acids long. The CDR3 DNA reads TGCGCCAGCAGCCCGGGGTGGGGGGTCGACTCACCCCTCCACTTT. This translates into CASSPGWGVDSPLHF.

The rearrangement uses TRBV7-2 and TRBJ1-2, with D unresolved. This CDR3 region has 13 residues. The germline CDR1 and CDR2 sequences are SGHTA and FQGNSA. The V end was cut by 6 bases, the J end by 1 base, with 9 bases between. This CDR3 reads CASSPDVNYGYTF. In DNA, the CDR3 is TGTGCCAGCAGTCCCGACGTTAACTATGGCTACACCTTC.

The chain couples TRBV27 to TRBJ1-5; D might be TRBD1 (6 bases). CDR1 and CDR2 (germline): MNHEY, SMNVEV (reference sequence). The germline V and J ends were trimmed by 3 bases and 7 bases, with 13 bases remaining between them. The CDR3 spans 14 residues. CDR3 DNA sequence: TGTGCCAGCAGTTTCCAGGGGTTAAACCAGCCCCAGCATTTT. Translation gives CASSFQGLNQPQHF.

This sequence joins TRBV12-5 and TRBJ1-1; 7 bases map to TRBD1. CDR1 is LGHNT and CDR2 is FRNRAP in the germline V gene. Germline trimming cut 0 bases from V and 7 bases from J; bases unmatched to any gene: 5. The CDR3 runs to 14 residues. DNA for the CDR3: TGTGCTAGTGGTTTGGTAGGGGGCGGGGGTGAAGCTTTCTTT. It specifies CASGLVGGGGEAFF.

Regarding this clone: Other DNA sequences in the sample encode the same CDR3. The rearrangement links TRBV4-2 to TRBJ2-7; 9 nucleotides line up with TRBD2. V was pared by 1 base and J by 2 bases, with 3 bases of the junction left unmatched. This CDR3 is built from 15 residues. The germline V gene has CDR1 LGHNA and CDR2 YNFKEQ. CDR3 residues: CASSQAAGGTYEQYV. The CDR3 DNA reads as TGTGCCAGCAGCCAAGCTGCGGGAGGGACCTACGAGCAGTACGTC.

V gene TRBV6-1 combines with J gene TRBJ2-3, with 7 bases aligning to TRBD2. Per germline, CDR1 MNHNS and CDR2 SASEGT. The J segment lost 2 bases and the V segment lost 6 bases, leaving 2 bases of the junction unmatched. The length of the CDR3 is 13 residues. The chain's CDR3 is CASSLADTDTQYF. For the CDR3, the DNA is TGTGCCAGCAGCCTAGCGGACACAGATACGCAGTATTTT.

The chain couples TRBV9 to TRBJ1-1, with 8 bases lining up with TRBD1. The CDR3 has 14 amino acids. Germline CDR1 reads SGDLS; CDR2 reads YYNGEE. The J segment lost 1 base and the V segment lost 3 bases, leaving 2 bases of the junction unmatched. The CDR3 reads CASSEGTGNTEAFF. In DNA, the CDR3 is TGTGCCAGCAGCGAAGGGACAGGGAACACTGAAGCTTTCTTT.

The J gene is TRBJ2-3, the V gene TRBV9, with a weak D call TRBD1 (6 bases). V lost 4 bases and J 0 bases, leaving 12 bases between the germline ends. The CDR3 covers 15 residues. CDR1 is SGDLS, CDR2 YYNGEE, per germline. The CDR3 region has the DNA TGTGCCAGCAGCCATACAGGGCCTAGCACAGATACGCAGTATTTT. As protein: CASSHTGPSTDTQYF.

The J gene is TRBJ2-2, the V gene TRBV2; 7 bases are a match to TRBD1. This CDR3 spans 14 amino acids. Germline CDR1 is SNHLY and CDR2 is FYNNEI. J was trimmed by 3 bases and V by 7 bases; bases with no gene match: 5. CDR3 sequence: CASIRDSHTGELFF. The CDR3 coding sequence is TGTGCCAGCATCCGGGACAGCCACACCGGGGAGCTGTTTTTT. Combining the CDR3 with reference TRBV2 and TRBJ2-2 gives the whole variable domain EPEVTQTPSHQVTQMGQEVILRCVPISNHLYFYWYRQILGQKVEFLVSFYNNEISEKSEIFDDQFSVERPDGSNFTLKIRSTKLEDSAMYFCASIRDSHTGELFFGEGSRLTVL.

The V call is TRBV11-3, the J call TRBJ2-1; D is uncertain. The CDR3 loop spans 13 amino acids. Germline CDR1 SGHNT, CDR2 YENEEA. The V and J ends lost 2 bases and 6 bases respectively, with 8 bases between them. This CDR3 is CASSLSTTNEQFF. CDR3 DNA sequence: TGTGCCAGCAGCTTATCTACTACCAATGAGCAGTTCTTC. Variable domain in full (rest from reference TRBV11-3 and TRBJ2-1): EAGVVQSPRYKIIEKKQPVAFWCNPISGHNTLYWYLQNLGQGPELLIRYENEEAVDDSQLPKDRFSAERLKGVDSTLKIQPAELGDSAVYLCASSLSTTNEQFFGPGTRLTVL.

This clone was seen once. The chain employs TRBV29-1 and TRBJ2-1; D unresolved. CDR3 length: 14 amino acids. V shed 4 bases and J shed 0 bases, with 10 bases lying between them. Germline V gene lookup returns CDR1 SQVTM and CDR2 ANQGSEA. The CDR3 DNA reads as TGCAGCGTTGCCCAGTCATTCTCCTACAATGAGCAGTTCTTC. Residues: CSVAQSFSYNEQFF.

This chain joins TRBV30 and TRBJ1-1; perhaps TRBD1 as D (5 bases). Trimming pared 5 bases from V and 11 bases from J, leaving 18 bases between. Germline CDR1 reads GTSNPN; CDR2 reads SVGIG (reference sequence). CDR3 length equals 12 residues. Here the CDR3 DNA reads TGTGCCTGGGGGACTGCGGGGCTTGGGGCTTTCTTT. It codes for CAWGTAGLGAFF.

The J gene is TRBJ2-1, the V gene TRBV2, with unresolved D. Trimming removed 3 bases from V and 5 bases from J, with 8 bases in between. Per the germline V gene, CDR1 is SNHLY and CDR2 is FYNNEI. This CDR3 is 13 amino acids long. DNA of the CDR3: TGTGCCAGCAGTGACCCGAACCACAATGAGCAGTTCTTC. Its protein is CASSDPNHNEQFF.

The chain has TRBV5-4 and TRBJ2-3; D possibly corresponds to TRBD1 (6 bases). CDR1 and CDR2 (germline): SGHNT, YYREEE (reference sequence). V dropped 3 bases and J dropped 4 bases, with 18 bases sitting between them. This CDR3 has 16 amino acids. The DNA for the CDR3 is TGTGCCAGCAGCTCCCGGGACCCAGAGGGGGCAGATACGCAGTATTTT. The encoded protein is CASSSRDPEGADTQYF.

This clone was observed a few times. The V call is TRBV4-2, the J call TRBJ1-2; D ambiguous. V was clipped by 1 base and J by 6 bases, with 9 bases between them. This CDR3 spans 13 amino acids. Per the germline V gene, CDR1 is LGHNA and CDR2 is YNFKEQ. For the CDR3, the DNA is TGTGCCAGCAGCCAAGCAGACACTAATGGCTACACCTTC. Its protein is CASSQADTNGYTF.

The V call is TRBV7-2, the J call TRBJ1-1; the D is unclear. Germline assignment: CDR1 SGHTA and CDR2 FQGNSA. This CDR3 is built from 14 residues. V was clipped by 2 bases and J by 1 base, with 8 bases between them. Written as DNA, the CDR3 is TGTGCCAGCAGCTTATCACACGGGAACACTGAAGCTTTCTTT. Its translation: CASSLSHGNTEAFF.

The chain recombines TRBV9 with TRBJ1-3; tentative D call: TRBD1 (6 bases). V was trimmed by 4 bases and J by 0 bases, leaving 17 bases between them. Germline V gene data show CDR1 as SGDLS and CDR2 as YYNGEE. The CDR3 sequence is 17 residues long. The CDR3 DNA follows: TGTGCCAGCAGCCTGGGGTCCGGGGGCGGCTCTGGAAACACCATATATTTT. It specifies CASSLGSGGGSGNTIYF.

The chain employs TRBV9 and TRBJ2-5; D uncertain. With 0 bases removed from V and 5 bases from J, the gap between germline ends came to 11 bases. Germline values: CDR1 SGDLS, CDR2 YYNGEE. The CDR3 runs 14 residues. CDR3 amino acids: CASSVGQAYETQYF. In nucleotides, the CDR3 is TGTGCCAGCAGCGTAGGGCAGGCTTATGAGACCCAGTACTTC.

The chain combines TRBV27 with TRBJ1-6, with a possible D match to TRBD1 (5 bases). From germline, CDR1 is MNHEY and CDR2 SMNVEV (reference sequence). The length of the CDR3 is 18 residues. Trimming left V 6 bases short and J 0 bases short, with 18 bases between. CDR3 DNA: TGTGCCAGCAGACGCGACAGAACGGCGAGCTCCTATAATTCACCCCTCCACTTT. Its protein is CASRRDRTASSYNSPLHF.

The rearrangement links TRBV5-6 to TRBJ1-5; 7 nucleotides align to TRBD1. The V and J ends lost 0 bases and 4 bases, in that order; junction bases with no gene match: 4. Germline V gene data show CDR1 as SGHDT and CDR2 as YYEEEE. This CDR3 is built from 15 residues. The CDR3 loop reads CASSLGATGNQPQHF. The CDR3 bases are TGTGCCAGCAGCTTGGGGGCGACAGGGAATCAGCCCCAGCATTTT.